This T cell receptor beta chain was documented in a study of blood T cell repertoires in COVID-19. On the study more broadly: In each case, the material was cDNA or gDNA derived from T cells, B-cell-depleted T cells, or PBMCs.

This clone has just one count. CDR1 is SEHNR and CDR2 is FQNEAQ in the germline V gene (reference sequence). With 5 bases clipped from V and 5 bases from J, the junction kept 3 bases outside the gene matches. The CDR3 length is 12 residues. The protocol was immunoSEQ multiplex PCR, while the TCRdb copy is restricted to in-frame clones and leaves out a portion. Of some 250,000 clones listed, roughly 84% are singletons. The receptor's source is a man aged 60 to 75 with acute or convalescent COVID-19. The chain links TRBV7-9 to TRBJ2-7; 7 nucleotides agree with TRBD1. The sequencing sample was made of peripheral blood. The CDR3 loop is CASSTTGHEQYF. The CDR3 coding sequence is TGTGCCAGCAGCACGACAGGGCACGAGCAGTACTTC.